This TCR beta chain was sequenced during a study of identical twins. Study results and limitations: In drawing conclusions, the study used cross-sectional statistical analysis and did not follow the same donors. Part of the zero-insertion signal could reflect confounding by invariant MAIT and iNKT cells.

With respect to this clonotype: Its target is unknown.

Among all donors, each was a healthy Caucasian. A universal primer site was added by template switching, and unique molecular identifiers were carried by the cDNA. TCRdb called the 5' RACE reads again in MiXCR, with one record for every CDR3 protein. The repertoire holds hundreds of thousands of distinct CDR3 sequences, over 5% seen once, with roughly 1.6% in the top ten. CDR1 is MNHEY and CDR2 is SVGAGI in the germline V gene. The J segment lost 4 bases and the V segment lost 6 bases, leaving 7 bases of the junction unmatched. This CDR3 is built from 14 residues. Sequenced input: naive T cells sorted from blood. The clonotype was recovered from a man younger than 35 in good health. The chain carries TRBV6-5 and TRBJ2-5; TRBD2 matches at 8 bases. In DNA, the CDR3 is TGTGCCAGCAGCTACGGACGGGGGGGAGAGACCCAGTACTTC. Its translation is CASSYGRGGETQYF.